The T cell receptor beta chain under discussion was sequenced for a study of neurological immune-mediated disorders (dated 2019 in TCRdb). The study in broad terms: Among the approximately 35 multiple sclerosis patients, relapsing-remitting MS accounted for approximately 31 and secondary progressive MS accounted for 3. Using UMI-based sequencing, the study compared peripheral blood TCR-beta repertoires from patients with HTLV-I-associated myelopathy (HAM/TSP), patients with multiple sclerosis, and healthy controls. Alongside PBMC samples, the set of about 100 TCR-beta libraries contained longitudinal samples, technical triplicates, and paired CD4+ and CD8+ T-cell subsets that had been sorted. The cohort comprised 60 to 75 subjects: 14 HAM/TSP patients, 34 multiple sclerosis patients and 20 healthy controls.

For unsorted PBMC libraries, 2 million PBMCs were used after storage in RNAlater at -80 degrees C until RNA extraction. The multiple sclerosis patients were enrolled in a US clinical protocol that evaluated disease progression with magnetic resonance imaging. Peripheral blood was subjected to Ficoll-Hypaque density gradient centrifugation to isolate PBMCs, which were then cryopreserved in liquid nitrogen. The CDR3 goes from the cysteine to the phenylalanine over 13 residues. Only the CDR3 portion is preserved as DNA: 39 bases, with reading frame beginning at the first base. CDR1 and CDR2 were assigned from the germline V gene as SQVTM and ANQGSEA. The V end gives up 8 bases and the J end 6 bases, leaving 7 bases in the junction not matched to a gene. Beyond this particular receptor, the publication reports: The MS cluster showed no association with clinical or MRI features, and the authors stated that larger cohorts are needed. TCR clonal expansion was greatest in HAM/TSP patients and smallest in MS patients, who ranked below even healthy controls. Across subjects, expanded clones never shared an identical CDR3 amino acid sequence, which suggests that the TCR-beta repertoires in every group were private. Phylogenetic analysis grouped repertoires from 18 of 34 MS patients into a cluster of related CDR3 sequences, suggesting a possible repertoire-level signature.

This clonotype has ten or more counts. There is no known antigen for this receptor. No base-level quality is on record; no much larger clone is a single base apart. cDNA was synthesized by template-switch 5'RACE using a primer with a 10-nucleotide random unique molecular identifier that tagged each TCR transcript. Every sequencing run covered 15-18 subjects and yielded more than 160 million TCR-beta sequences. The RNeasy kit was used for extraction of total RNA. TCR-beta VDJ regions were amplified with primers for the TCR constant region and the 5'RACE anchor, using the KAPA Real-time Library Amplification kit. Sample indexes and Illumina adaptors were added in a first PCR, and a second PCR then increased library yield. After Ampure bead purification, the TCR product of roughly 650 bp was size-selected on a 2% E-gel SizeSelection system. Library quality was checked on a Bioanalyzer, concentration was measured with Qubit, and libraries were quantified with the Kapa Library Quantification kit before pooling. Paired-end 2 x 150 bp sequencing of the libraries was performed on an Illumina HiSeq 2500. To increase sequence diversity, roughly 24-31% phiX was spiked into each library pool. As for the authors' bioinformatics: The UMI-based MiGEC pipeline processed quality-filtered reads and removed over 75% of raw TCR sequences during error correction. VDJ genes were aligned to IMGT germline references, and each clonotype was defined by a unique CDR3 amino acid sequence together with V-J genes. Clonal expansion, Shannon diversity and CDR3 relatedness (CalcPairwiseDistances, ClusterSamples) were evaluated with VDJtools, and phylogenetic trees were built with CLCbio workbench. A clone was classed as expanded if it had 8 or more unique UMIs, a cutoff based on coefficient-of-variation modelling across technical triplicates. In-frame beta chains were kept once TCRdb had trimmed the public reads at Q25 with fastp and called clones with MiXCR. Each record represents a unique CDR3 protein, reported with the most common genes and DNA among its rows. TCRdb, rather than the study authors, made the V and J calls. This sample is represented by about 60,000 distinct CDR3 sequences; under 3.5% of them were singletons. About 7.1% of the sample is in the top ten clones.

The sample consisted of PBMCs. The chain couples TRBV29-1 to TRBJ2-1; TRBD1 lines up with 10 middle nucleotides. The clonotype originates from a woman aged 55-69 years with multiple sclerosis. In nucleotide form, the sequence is TGCAGCACCCGACAGGGGGCCGGCAATGAGCAGTTCTTC. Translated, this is CSTRQGAGNEQFF.